This entry describes one T cell receptor (beta chain). Its antigen is as yet unknown. This specimen comes from a study of cytomegalovirus exposure and HLA in healthy donors. The V gene end was trimmed by 6 bases and the J gene end by 3 bases; junction bases not matched to a gene: 4. The length of the CDR3 is 14 residues. Germline assignment: CDR1 MDHEN and CDR2 SYDVKM. In the PCR, 60 Vbeta and 13 Jbeta primers were used. TCRdb's copy holds only in-frame clones and misses some; the assay was immunoSEQ multiplex PCR. In the table there are over 250,000 clones, 86% of which are singletons. Study-level results: Near-uniform donor sequencing depth was presumed by presence/absence analyses. Highly shared variants forming one cluster were likely a sequencing artifact. A prior analysis recorded that most TCR beta V segments were productive about 90% or about 30% of the time.

Likely unrecorded immune exposures existed in these nominally healthy donors. The receptor comes from a man aged 35 to 55 in good health and CMV-seropositive. What was sequenced was PBMCs. V and J are TRBV28 and TRBJ2-1, with TRBD1 identical over 8 bases. CDR3 coding DNA: TGTGCCAGCAGACCCGGACAGGGCTACAATGAGCAGTTCTTC. Amino acid sequence: CASRPGQGYNEQFF.